These T cell receptor beta chains were read from a single sample in a study of molecular identifiers for immune sequencing clone quantification. In TCRdb, the PCR reads were re-called with MiXCR into one record per CDR3 protein. Seen here are about 640,000 distinct CDR3 sequences, 15% to 20% observed once, and the top ten hold roughly 0.9%. The sample consisted of naive CD8+ T cells from blood, with Jurkat cell RNA spiked in. Receptors were obtained from a human donor in good health. Some libraries in this study had Jurkat cell RNA spiked in. CDR3s include the opening cysteine and the closing phenylalanine or tryptophan. Some rows mark clone size as missing; the rest say once, few, many or name a class of expanded clone.

v_call	clone_size	j_call	cdr3_aa
TRBV29-1	.	TRBJ1-2	CSVVVQGAPYGYTF
TRBV14	.	TRBJ2-1	CASSQDEGALYDEQFF
TRBV5-1	many	TRBJ1-3	CASSLATGTGNTIYF
TRBV9	many	TRBJ2-5	CASNTGGSGETQYF
TRBV20-1	few	TRBJ2-7	CSARDQRIPNSYEQYF
TRBV4-3	.	TRBJ1-2	CASSQRQSGTGPRGYTF
TRBV9	few	TRBJ1-1	CASSVGQLGNTEAFF
TRBV28	.	TRBJ1-6	CASGTDNSPLHF
TRBV27	many	TRBJ2-3	CASSLFAGTDTQYF
TRBV7-9	.	TRBJ1-3	CASSLLPGQGNTIYF
TRBV4-2	few	TRBJ1-4	CASSVRDRDLYEKLFF